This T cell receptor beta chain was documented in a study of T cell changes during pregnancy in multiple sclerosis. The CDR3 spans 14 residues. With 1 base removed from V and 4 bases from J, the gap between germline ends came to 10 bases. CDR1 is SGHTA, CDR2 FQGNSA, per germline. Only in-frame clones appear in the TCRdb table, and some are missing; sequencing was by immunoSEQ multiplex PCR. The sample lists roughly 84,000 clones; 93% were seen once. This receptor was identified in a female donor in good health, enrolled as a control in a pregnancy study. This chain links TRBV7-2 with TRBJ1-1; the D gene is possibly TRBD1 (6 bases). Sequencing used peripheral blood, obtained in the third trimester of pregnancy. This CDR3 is CASSLEGTTTEAFF. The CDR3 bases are TGTGCCAGCAGCTTAGAAGGGACAACCACTGAAGCTTTCTTT.